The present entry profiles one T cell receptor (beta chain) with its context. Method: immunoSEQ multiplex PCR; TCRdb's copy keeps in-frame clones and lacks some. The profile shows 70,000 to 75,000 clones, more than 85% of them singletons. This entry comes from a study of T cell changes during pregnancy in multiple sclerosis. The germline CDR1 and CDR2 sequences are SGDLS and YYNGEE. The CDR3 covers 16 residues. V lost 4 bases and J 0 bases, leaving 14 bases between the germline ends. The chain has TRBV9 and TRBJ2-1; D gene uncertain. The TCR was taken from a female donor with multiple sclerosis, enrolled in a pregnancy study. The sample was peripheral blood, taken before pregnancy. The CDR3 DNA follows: TGTGCCAGCAGCTCCTCACTCGCTATCTCCTACAATGAGCAGTTCTTC. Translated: CASSSSLAISYNEQFF.